This T cell receptor beta chain is drawn from a study of control samples from healthy donors and cancer patients. Using immunoSEQ multiplex PCR, the repertoire was profiled, and TCRdb retains in-frame clones only, with some absent. The sample records about 180,000 clones, around nine tenths being singletons. Germline V gene sequence: CDR1 MDHEN, CDR2 SYDVKM. This CDR3 region has 15 residues. Trimming shortened V by 4 bases and J by 2 bases, and 12 bases separated the two germline ends. V and J are TRBV28 and TRBJ2-4; the D gene is possibly TRBD1 (6 bases). The clonotype comes from a man aged 30 to 39 in good health. Sequencing used blood. The CDR3 DNA is TGTGCCAGCAGTTCCGTCCAGGGGACCAAAAACATTCAGTACTTC. Translated, it gives CASSSVQGTKNIQYF.